Here is one T cell receptor beta chain with its context. Per the germline V gene, CDR1 is GTSNPN and CDR2 is SVGIG (reference sequence). V lost 6 bases to trimming and J lost 11 bases, with 16 bases between them. CDR3 size: 11 residues. Per the original data handling: Amplified reference gene primers provided the basis for estimating nucleated cell counts. Repertoires were generated with immunoSEQ multiplex PCR, while TCRdb's copy carries only in-frame clones and drops some. The V and J calls and the clone size are those of that table, but D and trimming were determined from the DNA. The profile shows around 120,000 clones, 70% to 90% of them singletons. The data were taken from a study of blood T cell repertoires in COVID-19. The overall study: Acute-phase and convalescent COVID-19 samples originated in the United States, Italy and Spain. From T cells, B-cell-depleted T cells, or PBMCs came the material, which was cDNA or gDNA.

The sample was peripheral blood. The V call is TRBV30, the J call TRBJ1-1, with unresolved D. This TCR derives from a human donor in a cohort sampled during active COVID-19. The CDR3 reads CACPAGWRAFF. The CDR3 nucleotides are TGTGCCTGCCCGGCGGGATGGCGGGCTTTCTTT.